Listed here are 31 T cell receptor beta chains from one sample, sequenced in a study of T cells in Graves' hyperthyroidism and ophthalmopathy (dated 2019 in TCRdb). The protocol used for the library was multiplex PCR. TCRdb records Illumina HiSeq 2000 as the sequencer. Amplification of TCR beta CDR3 regions was carried out from RNA transcripts. The first round of RT-PCR for the TCR CDR3 was performed with the HTBI primer set and the Qiagen OneStep RT-PCR kit. The raw public reads went through TCRdb reprocessing: fastp at Q25, MiXCR clone calling, in-frame beta chains kept. One record per CDR3 amino acid sequence lists the most common genes and DNA. Within this sample are about 330,000 distinct CDR3 sequences, with about 13% of them counted one time only. 34% of the sample belongs to the ten largest clones. Sequenced sample: blood. The receptors derive from a woman aged 40-49 years with Graves' ophthalmopathy.

The rearrangement joins TRBV9 to TRBJ2-7; 7 nucleotides align to TRBD2. V lost 10 bases to trimming and J lost 5 bases; unmatched junction nucleotides: 15. Germline V CDR1 and CDR2: SGDLS, YYNGEE. This CDR3 contains 14 residues. The CDR3 nucleotides read TGTGCCGCCCAAGCGGGGAGGCTCGGGCACGAGCAGTACTTC. This encodes CAAQAGRLGHEQYF.

This chain uses TRBV4-1 with TRBJ2-2; 7 bases align to TRBD1. Germline assignment: CDR1 MGHRA and CDR2 YSYEKL. V lost 4 bases to trimming and J lost 5 bases; unmatched junction nucleotides: 10. The CDR3 spans 16 residues. The CDR3 is CASSRTWQGVTGELFF. CDR3 nucleotides: TGCGCCAGCAGCCGAACGTGGCAGGGGGTAACCGGGGAGCTGTTTTTT.

This clonotype was seen just once. This chain joins TRBV27 and TRBJ2-3; D gene ambiguous. V shed 5 bases and J shed 4 bases, with 13 bases lying between them. The CDR3 extends over 14 amino acids. Germline V gives CDR1 MNHEY, CDR2 SMNVEV (reference sequence). The CDR3 DNA reads TGTGCCAGCAGTCCTACAAGGGATTCAGATACGCAGTATTTT. Translation gives CASSPTRDSDTQYF.

This clonotype was picked up many times. The chain is built from TRBV25-1 and TRBJ2-7, with 8 positions matching TRBD2. Germline lookup yields CDR1 MGHDK and CDR2 SYGVNS. V lost 1 base to trimming and J lost 6 bases; unmatched junction nucleotides: 5. The CDR3 is 14 amino acids. This chain's CDR3 is CASSELGLVGEQYF. CDR3 in DNA: TGTGCCAGCAGTGAATTGGGACTAGTAGGCGAGCAGTACTTC.

The chain uses TRBV27 and TRBJ2-7, with a weak D call TRBD2 (6 bases). V lost 2 bases and J 2 bases, leaving 16 bases between the germline ends. This CDR3 region has 16 residues. Germline-derived CDR1 and CDR2 are MNHEY and SMNVEV (reference sequence). The CDR3 nucleotides read TGTGCCAGCAGTTTAAGAGTCAGGGACTTTCCCTACGAGCAGTACTTC. It specifies CASSLRVRDFPYEQYF.

This clonotype was detected ten times or more. The genes are TRBV7-9 and TRBJ2-5; D ambiguous. The germline CDR1 and CDR2 sequences are SEHNR and FQNEAQ (reference sequence). Trimming stripped 1 base from V and 3 bases from J, with 12 bases between. The CDR3 extends over 15 amino acids. The CDR3 protein is CASSLGRSSKETQYF. The CDR3, as DNA: TGTGCCAGCAGCTTAGGGCGGAGCAGCAAAGAGACCCAGTACTTC.

A word on this clonotype: A much larger clone lies a single base off, so this may be a read error. The chain uses TRBV20-1 and TRBJ1-1, with 8 positions matching TRBD1. Germline values: CDR1 DFQATT, CDR2 SNEGSKA (reference sequence). This CDR3 comprises 16 residues. The CDR3 spells CSARGTGLPKNTEAIF. In DNA form, the CDR3 reads TGCAGTGCTAGGGGGACAGGCCTTCCTAAGAACACTGAAGCTATCTTT.

This clonotype was detected ten times or more. This chain joins TRBV2 and TRBJ2-1; 9 nucleotides match TRBD2. The CDR3 covers 15 residues. CDR1 SNHLY and CDR2 FYNNEI come from the germline V gene. J lost 3 bases, V lost 6 bases, and 6 bases had no gene match. CDR3 region: CASSRLAEYYNEQFF. CDR3 in DNA: TGTGCCAGCAGCAGACTAGCGGAGTACTACAATGAGCAGTTCTTC.

At least ten counts were recorded for this clonotype. The chain combines TRBV12-3 or TRBV12-4 with TRBJ1-6; D not resolved. The V end lost 4 bases, the J end lost 5 bases, and 12 bases lay between the germline ends. This CDR3 is built from 15 residues. CDR3 nucleotides: TGTGCCAGCAGTTCCGGAGGTCGAGATAATTCACCCCTCCACTTT. Amino acid sequence: CASSSGGRDNSPLHF.

The CDR3 sequence: CSARDRGRAYNEQFF. The CDR3 region has the DNA TGCAGTGCTAGAGACCGGGGCAGGGCCTACAATGAGCAGTTCTTC. The chain is built from TRBV20-1 and TRBJ2-1; either TRBD1 or TRBD2 may supply D (5 bases each). The germline V and J ends were trimmed by 0 bases and 2 bases, with 11 bases remaining between them. The V gene's germline CDR1 is DFQATT and CDR2 SNEGSKA (reference sequence). This CDR3 comprises 15 residues.

This clonotype was seen ten or more times. J is TRBJ2-1 and V is TRBV11-2; unclear D gene. The V gene lost 5 bases and the J gene lost 7 bases, with 15 bases spanning the gap. The CDR3 covers 14 residues. CDR1 is SGHAT and CDR2 is FQNNGV in the germline V gene. The CDR3 loop reads CASSPGHIRNEQFF. The CDR3 DNA sequence: TGTGCCAGCAGCCCTGGTCACATCCGTAATGAGCAGTTCTTC. Combining the CDR3 with reference TRBV11-2 and TRBJ2-1 gives the whole variable domain EAGVAQSPRYKIIEKRQSVAFWCNPISGHATLYWYQQILGQGPKLLIQFQNNGVVDDSQLPKDRFSAERLKGVDSTLKIQPAKLEDSAVYLCASSPGHIRNEQFFGPGTRLTVL.

This clonotype was counted ten times or more. The chain combines TRBV10-3 with TRBJ2-1; 7 nucleotides agree with TRBD2. The CDR3 sequence is 14 residues long. Germline V CDR1 and CDR2: ENHRY, SYGVKD. V lost 6 bases, J lost 7 bases, and 9 bases stayed unmatched. The CDR3 bases are TGTGCCATCAGCCGGGAGGCAGGTCGGAATGAGCAGTTCTTC. It encodes CAISREAGRNEQFF.

This clonotype was observed many times. The junction differs from germline at one of its ends, possibly a read error. The chain employs TRBV5-1 and TRBJ1-4; D unresolved. This CDR3 is 13 amino acids long. CDR1 and CDR2 (germline): SGHRS, YFSETQ. The CDR3 DNA is TGTGCCAGCAGCTTAGAGGGCAGGGAAAAACTGTTTTTT. Translating gives CASSLEGREKLFF.

The table lists this clonotype with many counts. This chain connects TRBV6-2 or TRBV6-3 to TRBJ2-3; D unresolved. The ends were cut back, 1 base at V and 4 bases at J, with 6 bases in the middle. This CDR3 has 13 amino acids. CDR1 MNHEY and CDR2 SVGEGT come from the germline V gene. CDR3 sequence (DNA): TGTGCCAGCAGTTACTACTTCGCAGATACGCAGTATTTT. Protein sequence: CASSYYFADTQYF.

The sample holds many counts of this clonotype. The genes are TRBV20-1 and TRBJ2-1; D unclear. CDR3 length: 12 residues. With 3 bases removed from V and 5 bases from J, the gap between germline ends came to 8 bases. Germline V gene data show CDR1 as DFQATT and CDR2 as SNEGSKA (reference sequence). Here the CDR3 reads CSASGLHNEQFF. The CDR3 DNA reads as TGCAGTGCTAGTGGCCTACACAATGAGCAGTTCTTC.

This clonotype was recorded many times. The V and J genes are TRBV27 and TRBJ2-5, with a tentative D call TRBD2 (5 bases). The V end was cut by 4 bases, the J end by 6 bases, with 18 bases between. Germline V CDR1 and CDR2: MNHEY, SMNVEV (reference sequence). This CDR3 region has 15 residues. In DNA, the CDR3 is TGTGCCAGCAGTTCCGGGGATGTTAGCGAAAAGACCCAGTACTTC. It translates to CASSSGDVSEKTQYF.

The gene calls are TRBV5-8 and TRBJ2-2, with 10 bases fitting TRBD1. Germline values: CDR1 SGHTS, CDR2 YDEGEE. There are 15 residues in the CDR3. Losses at the gene ends were 3 bases for V and 10 bases for J; bases not matched to a gene: 9. The CDR3 loop is CASSSGTGVAEELFF. The DNA for the CDR3 is TGTGCCAGCAGCTCCGGGACAGGGGTGGCGGAGGAGCTGTTTTTT.

Many counts were recorded for this clonotype. This chain links TRBV2 with TRBJ1-6; 8 nucleotides align to TRBD1. The CDR3 spans 15 residues. The J segment lost 7 bases and the V segment lost 6 bases, leaving 8 bases of the junction unmatched. The germline CDR1 and CDR2 sequences are SNHLY and FYNNEI. The CDR3 coding sequence is TGTGCCAGCAGGCGGGACAGGCAACGGAATTCACCCCTCCACTTT. Translated, it gives CASRRDRQRNSPLHF.

This clonotype has a count of ten or more. The rearrangement joins TRBV27 to TRBJ1-2; weak D call: TRBD1 (6 bases). The CDR3 totals 15 residues. The V end lost 3 bases, the J end lost 0 bases, and 11 bases lay between the germline ends. Looked up from germline, CDR1 is MNHEY and CDR2 is SMNVEV (reference sequence). CDR3 residues: CASSFWGQSNYGYTF. The CDR3, as DNA: TGTGCCAGCAGTTTCTGGGGACAATCTAACTATGGCTACACCTTC.

This clonotype was recorded many times. The V gene is TRBV7-9, the J gene TRBJ2-1, with TRBD2 matching over 12 bases. Germline V CDR1 and CDR2: SEHNR, FQNEAQ (reference sequence). Trimming removed 5 bases from V and 3 bases from J; junction bases left unmatched: 5. This CDR3 is built from 16 residues. The CDR3 reads CASSPGLAGIYNEQFF. The CDR3 nucleotides read TGTGCCAGCAGCCCTGGACTAGCGGGGATCTACAATGAGCAGTTCTTC.

Ten or more counts support this clonotype. The CDR3 DNA reads TGTGCCAGCCTATACGGGGTGGCGCAGTATTTT. Its protein is CASLYGVAQYF. This rearrangement joins TRBV2 to TRBJ2-3, with D possibly TRBD2 on 5 matching bases. The CDR3 length is 11 residues. CDR1 and CDR2 (germline): SNHLY, FYNNEI. Deletions cut 8 bases from V and 10 bases from J, with 13 bases between.

This clonotype was counted ten times or more. The V call is TRBV2, the J call TRBJ2-1, with a weak D call TRBD2 (6 bases). V dropped 3 bases and J dropped 5 bases, with 14 bases sitting between them. The CDR3 runs 15 residues. CDR1 is SNHLY and CDR2 is FYNNEI in the germline V gene. CDR3 sequence reads: CASSEGLANDNEQFF. CDR3 bases: TGTGCCAGCAGTGAGGGGCTAGCGAATGACAATGAGCAGTTCTTC.

This clonotype was counted between two and nine times. This sequence joins TRBV7-9 and TRBJ2-5, with D maybe TRBD2 (6 bases). Trimming shortened V by 5 bases and J by 5 bases, and 15 bases separated the two germline ends. The CDR3 length is 14 residues. The germline gives CDR1 SEHNR, CDR2 FQNEAQ (reference sequence). The CDR3 sequence is CASSTGTDWETQYF. CDR3 DNA sequence: TGTGCCAGCAGCACCGGGACTGATTGGGAGACCCAGTACTTC.

This clonotype appeared many times. CDR3 in DNA: TGTGCCAGTAGTACCACTTCGGTCAGCAATCAGCCCCAGCATTTT. Encoded protein: CASSTTSVSNQPQHF. This chain links TRBV19 with TRBJ1-5; no firm D call. CDR3 length: 15 residues. The V end was cut by 4 bases, the J end by 1 base, with 11 bases between. Per germline, CDR1 LNHDA and CDR2 SQIVND (reference sequence).

This clonotype was observed a few times. The chain uses TRBV2 and TRBJ1-5; TRBD1 matches at 7 bases. Germline CDR1 reads SNHLY; CDR2 reads FYNNEI. The V gene end was trimmed by 6 bases and the J gene end by 6 bases; junction bases not matched to a gene: 8. CDR3 length: 14 amino acids. The CDR3 is CASRDRDWSQPQHF. The CDR3 DNA reads as TGTGCCAGCAGAGACAGGGACTGGAGTCAGCCCCAGCATTTT.

This clonotype was counted many times. The chain couples TRBV2 to TRBJ1-1; D may be TRBD1 (5 bases). The germline gives CDR1 SNHLY, CDR2 FYNNEI. This CDR3 spans 19 amino acids. Trimming left V 3 bases short and J 1 base short, with 24 bases between. The CDR3 is CASSEASETVSFQNTEAFF. CDR3 nucleotide sequence: TGTGCCAGCAGTGAGGCGTCCGAGACAGTATCCTTTCAGAACACTGAAGCTTTCTTT. Full variable domain (rest looked up from reference TRBV2 and TRBJ1-1): EPEVTQTPSHQVTQMGQEVILRCVPISNHLYFYWYRQILGQKVEFLVSFYNNEISEKSEIFDDQFSVERPDGSNFTLKIRSTKLEDSAMYFCASSEASETVSFQNTEAFFGQGTRLTVV.

On this clonotype: With a much larger clone just one base away, this may be a read error. The chain carries TRBV24-1 and TRBJ2-7; no reliable D call. The CDR3 is made up of 13 amino acids. The germline V gene has CDR1 KGHDR and CDR2 SFDVKD. V was shortened by 2 bases and J by 0 bases, with 4 bases between the two germline ends. The CDR3 protein is CATSDSLSYEQYF. The CDR3 DNA follows: TGTGCCACCAGTGATTCACTCTCCTACGAGCAGTACTTC.

This clonotype was counted between two and nine times. This chain links TRBV5-1 with TRBJ1-2, with TRBD1 as a possible D gene (5 bases). The germline V gene encodes CDR1 SGHRS and CDR2 YFSETQ. The CDR3 runs 13 residues. The V end lost 5 bases, the J end lost 7 bases, and 15 bases lay between the germline ends. CDR3 region: CASSVDQGGGYTF. The CDR3, as DNA: TGCGCCAGCAGTGTCGATCAGGGTGGTGGCTACACCTTC.

This clonotype occurred many times. The chain combines TRBV28 with TRBJ1-4; the D is unclear. Germline CDR1 MDHEN, CDR2 SYDVKM. The CDR3 covers 17 residues. V was trimmed by 2 bases and J by 8 bases, leaving 21 bases between them. The CDR3 reads CASSLSLVRGVEEKLFF. The CDR3 nucleotides read TGTGCCAGCAGTTTAAGTCTCGTCCGGGGTGTTGAGGAAAAACTGTTTTTT.

The V gene is TRBV6-6, the J gene TRBJ2-7, with D maybe TRBD2 (5 bases). Germline assignment: CDR1 MNHNY and CDR2 SVGAGI (reference sequence). The V end was cut by 0 bases, the J end by 3 bases, with 6 bases between. There are 13 residues in the CDR3. The CDR3 sequence: CASSYSRDYEQYF. The CDR3 DNA is TGTGCCAGCAGTTACTCGAGGGACTACGAGCAGTACTTC.

This clonotype was detected ten times or more. This sequence joins TRBV5-4 and TRBJ1-1; D is ambiguous. V was pared by 1 base and J by 1 base, with 8 bases between. Germline V lookup: CDR1 SGHNT, CDR2 YYREEE (reference sequence). The CDR3 has 14 amino acids. In DNA, the CDR3 is TGTGCCAGCAGCTTGCCGGGCCAGAACACTGAAGCTTTCTTT. Translating it yields CASSLPGQNTEAFF.